This entry lists 20 T cell receptor beta chains sequenced from one sample in a study of chemoradiotherapy in HPV16-positive cancers. Sequencing used immunoSEQ multiplex PCR; TCRdb keeps in-frame clones, though not all of them. This sample has some 25,000 clones, with around 94% found just once. Sampling was carried out from a patient who underwent chemoradiotherapy. The source is a human donor with HPV-associated anogenital cancer.

The chain couples TRBV2 to TRBJ1-1, with D hard to call. The CDR3 runs to 13 residues. V shed 6 bases and J shed 4 bases, with 12 bases lying between them. Germline V lookup: CDR1 SNHLY, CDR2 FYNNEI. CDR3 DNA sequence: TGTGCCAGCAGAATGGAGGAGGCCACTGAAGCTTTCTTT. It yields the protein CASRMEEATEAFF. The whole variable domain, filled in from reference TRBV2 and TRBJ1-1, reads EPEVTQTPSHQVTQMGQEVILRCVPISNHLYFYWYRQILGQKVEFLVSFYNNEISEKSEIFDDQFSVERPDGSNFTLKIRSTKLEDSAMYFCASRMEEATEAFFGQGTRLTVV.

The chain is built from TRBV5-6 and TRBJ1-2, with D perhaps matching TRBD1 (5 bases). The V gene's germline CDR1 is SGHDT and CDR2 YYEEEE. The ends were cut back, 1 base at V and 4 bases at J, with 14 bases in the middle. The CDR3 sequence is 15 residues long. CDR3 protein: CASSLRKSQGYGYTF. The CDR3 nucleotides are TGTGCCAGCAGCTTGCGCAAAAGCCAGGGCTATGGCTACACCTTC.

This sequence joins TRBV7-9 and TRBJ2-1; no definite D call. Germline lookup yields CDR1 SEHNR and CDR2 FQNEAQ (reference sequence). There are 13 residues in the CDR3. V was shortened by 0 bases and J by 2 bases, with 2 bases between the two germline ends. CDR3 bases: TGTGCCAGCAGCTTAGCGGCCTACAATGAGCAGTTCTTC. Translation gives CASSLAAYNEQFF.

This chain links TRBV10-1 with TRBJ2-3; 8 positions match TRBD1. V trimming: 5 bases; J trimming: 0 bases; junction bases outside the gene matches: 4. The CDR3 sequence is 15 residues long. Germline CDR1 WNHNN, CDR2 SYGVQD (reference sequence). Here the CDR3 reads CASSPGTGSTDTQYF. For the CDR3, the DNA is TGCGCCAGCAGTCCGGGGACAGGAAGCACAGATACGCAGTATTTT.

This chain connects TRBV10-3 to TRBJ1-2; D is unresolved. Deletions cut 0 bases from V and 1 base from J, with 6 bases between. The CDR3 runs 14 residues. Germline assignment: CDR1 ENHRY and CDR2 SYGVKD. DNA for the CDR3: TGTGCCATCAGTGAGTCACCGGTTAACTATGGCTACACCTTC. Translating it yields CAISESPVNYGYTF.

The rearrangement uses TRBV6-1 and TRBJ2-7; no reliable D call. The ends were cut back, 2 bases at V and 0 bases at J, with 11 bases in the middle. There are 15 residues in the CDR3. Germline V lookup: CDR1 MNHNS, CDR2 SASEGT. The CDR3 sequence: CASSEYGTSSYEQYF. CDR3 nucleotide sequence: TGTGCCAGCAGTGAATATGGCACGAGCTCCTACGAGCAGTACTTC.

The V call is TRBV4-3, the J call TRBJ1-3, with D unclear. The V end was cut by 5 bases, the J end by 0 bases, with 8 bases between. The CDR3 runs 14 residues. Germline-derived CDR1 and CDR2 are LGHNA and YSLEER. CDR3 sequence reads: CASSEVTSGNTIYF. In DNA form, the CDR3 reads TGCGCCAGCAGCGAAGTAACCTCTGGAAACACCATATATTTT.

The gene calls are TRBV7-9 and TRBJ1-6; possibly TRBD1 for D (5 bases). V was cut by 4 bases and J by 0 bases, with 13 bases left in between. The CDR3 totals 17 residues. Germline V lookup: CDR1 SEHNR, CDR2 FQNEAQ (reference sequence). The CDR3 region has the DNA TGTGCCAGCAGCTCCCCCCAGGGATTCTCCTATAATTCACCCCTCCACTTT. Translation: CASSSPQGFSYNSPLHF.

The rearrangement links TRBV29-1 to TRBJ2-3; 10 bases agree with TRBD2. Unmatched junction bases numbered 8, after V lost 6 bases and J lost 2 bases. CDR1 SQVTM and CDR2 ANQGSEA come from the germline V gene. The CDR3 is 15 residues long. CDR3 in DNA: TGCAGCGTGATACGAAGCGGGGGGGCCACAGATACGCAGTATTTT. This codes for CSVIRSGGATDTQYF.

This rearrangement joins TRBV5-4 to TRBJ2-1, with 10 bases that match TRBD2. With V trimmed by 0 bases and J by 5 bases, 5 bases remained unmatched. The length of the CDR3 is 16 residues. CDR1 and CDR2 from the germline V gene are SGHNT and YYREEE (reference sequence). As DNA, the CDR3 is TGTGCCAGCAGCTTGGAACTAGCGGGATACGACAATGAGCAGTTCTTC. Its translation is CASSLELAGYDNEQFF.

This clone appeared once. The chain uses TRBV6-1 and TRBJ1-5, with D unresolved. V lost 3 bases to trimming and J lost 9 bases, with 9 bases between them. CDR3 length: 12 amino acids. Germline V gene lookup returns CDR1 MNHNS and CDR2 SASEGT. CDR3 sequence: CASSDNTWPQHF. CDR3 nucleotide sequence: TGTGCCAGCAGTGATAATACCTGGCCCCAGCATTTT.

The chain carries TRBV9 and TRBJ2-1, with TRBD2 matching over 11 bases. V lost 7 bases and J lost 9; bases outside the gene matches: 9. Germline lookup yields CDR1 SGDLS and CDR2 YYNGEE. This CDR3 has 14 residues. CDR3 sequence (DNA): TGTGCCAGCGCCCTAACTAGCGGGAGCGGTGAGCAGTTCTTC. Its translation is CASALTSGSGEQFF. Full variable domain (outside the CDR3, taken from reference TRBV9 and TRBJ2-1): DSGVTQTPKHLITATGQRVTLRCSPRSGDLSVYWYQQSLDQGLQFLIQYYNGEERAKGNILERFSAQQFPDLHSELNLSSLELGDSALYFCASALTSGSGEQFFGPGTRLTVL.

The DNA for the CDR3 is TGCGCCAGCAGCGTGGTGTCTAGCGGGAGGGGGTACCAAGAGACCCAGTACTTC. Its translation is CASSVVSSGRGYQETQYF. The J gene is TRBJ2-5, the V gene TRBV5-1, with 12 bases lining up with TRBD2. The ends lost 4 bases at V and 0 bases at J; junction bases unmatched: 10. This CDR3 is built from 18 residues. CDR1 and CDR2 from the germline V gene are SGHRS and YFSETQ.

This chain links TRBV6-1 with TRBJ2-1; perhaps TRBD1 as D (5 bases). This CDR3 comprises 14 residues. Germline V gene lookup returns CDR1 MNHNS and CDR2 SASEGT. Trimming shortened V by 4 bases and J by 2 bases, and 9 bases separated the two germline ends. The CDR3 is CASSGAGTYNEQFF. CDR3 nucleotide sequence: TGTGCCAGCAGTGGGGCAGGGACCTACAATGAGCAGTTCTTC.

This clone appeared once. V and J are TRBV5-6 and TRBJ2-7; TRBD1 matches at 9 bases. Per the germline V gene, CDR1 is SGHDT and CDR2 is YYEEEE. This CDR3 contains 14 residues. With V trimmed by 5 bases and J by 5 bases, 8 bases remained unmatched. The CDR3 here is CASSGDRVPHEQYF. The CDR3 bases are TGTGCCAGCAGTGGGGACAGGGTCCCCCACGAGCAGTACTTC.

The chain couples TRBV6-1 to TRBJ1-1; no reliable D call. CDR1 is MNHNS, CDR2 SASEGT, per germline. The CDR3 has 14 amino acids. V lost 6 bases and J lost 0, with 11 bases in between. CDR3 residues: CASSALLLNTEAFF. The CDR3 coding sequence is TGTGCCAGCAGCGCCCTCTTGTTGAACACTGAAGCTTTCTTT.

This clone was seen only a few times. V is TRBV9 and J is TRBJ1-2, with D perhaps matching TRBD1 (5 bases). V lost 4 bases, J lost 3 bases, and 10 bases lay in between. The CDR3 spans 13 residues. From germline, CDR1 is SGDLS and CDR2 YYNGEE. As DNA, the CDR3 is TGTGCCAGCAGCCCCCAGGGAGACTATGGCTACACCTTC. It is translated as CASSPQGDYGYTF.

This clone has only one observation. Other DNA variants within this sample encode the same CDR3. This chain joins TRBV27 and TRBJ2-7, with D possibly TRBD1 on 5 matching bases. V lost 9 bases, J lost 6 bases, and 21 bases lay in between. The CDR3 sequence is 14 residues long. CDR1 MNHEY and CDR2 SMNVEV come from the germline V gene (reference sequence). The CDR3 spells CASSPIRDVSEQYF. The CDR3 DNA follows: TGTGCCAGTAGCCCCATCAGGGATGTGAGCGAGCAGTACTTC.

The table lists this clone with a count of one. The CDR3 nucleotides are TGTGCCAGTAGTATGAGGCAGAGAGTAGGAGGCTACACCTTC. Amino acids: CASSMRQRVGGYTF. The chain joins TRBV19 to TRBJ1-2; D ambiguous. Germline V lookup: CDR1 LNHDA, CDR2 SQIVND (reference sequence). Between the trimmed V and J ends, which lost 3 bases and 8 bases, there was a span of 16 bases. The CDR3 consists of 14 residues.

The chain recombines TRBV9 with TRBJ2-3; 7 positions match TRBD2. V lost 2 bases to trimming and J lost 1 base; unmatched junction nucleotides: 13. Germline loops: CDR1 SGDLS, CDR2 YYNGEE. The CDR3 runs to 18 residues. CDR3 coding DNA: TGTGCCAGCAGCGTCGCCGGATTGGGCGGGGGAGGCACAGATACGCAGTATTTT. It codes for CASSVAGLGGGGTDTQYF.